These 14 T cell receptor beta chains originate from one sample sequenced in a study of blood T cells in healthy people across ages. Primed by a sample-barcoded 5' primer and a J-beta primer mix, a second PCR proceeded for 7 to 11 cycles. MiXCR, applied by TCRdb to the 5' RACE reads, yields one record per CDR3 protein. Of roughly 550,000 distinct CDR3 sequences in the sample, around 24% were seen once. This sample also belongs to another study, concerning T cells of mothers and their children.

The source material was blood. These receptors were taken from a boy younger than 18 in good health.

As concerns this clonotype: An end of the junction differs from the germline gene, which may be a read error. V and J are TRBV6-1 and TRBJ2-6; perhaps TRBD1 as D (6 bases). Germline V gene data show CDR1 as MNHNS and CDR2 as SASEGT. There are 15 residues in the CDR3. The CDR3 coding sequence is TGTGCCAGCAGTGAACGTCTGCTGGGGGCTAACGTCCTGACTTTC. This sequence encodes CASSERLLGANVLTF.

This chain connects TRBV7-2 to TRBJ2-3; TRBD1 is a possible D gene (6 bases). This CDR3 comprises 15 residues. Germline CDR1 is SGHTA and CDR2 is FQGNSA. Deletions cut 3 bases from V and 6 bases from J, with 16 bases between. This CDR3 reads CASSFGRGVADTQYF. CDR3 sequence (DNA): TGTGCCAGCAGCTTCGGCAGGGGTGTTGCGGATACGCAGTATTTT.

In its sample, this clonotype was seen a few times. The chain uses TRBV28 and TRBJ2-3; perhaps TRBD1 as D (6 bases). The CDR3 consists of 16 residues. V lost 1 base and J lost 2, with 13 bases in between. Germline V gives CDR1 MDHEN, CDR2 SYDVKM. The CDR3 is CASSLFRGVHTDTQYF. The CDR3 DNA is TGTGCCAGCAGTTTATTCAGGGGCGTCCACACAGATACGCAGTATTTT.

This clonotype was seen ten or more times. This sequence joins TRBV7-9 and TRBJ2-5, with TRBD2 as a possible D gene (6 bases). Deletions cut 0 bases from V and 1 base from J, with 6 bases between. This CDR3 is 14 amino acids long. In germline, CDR1 is SEHNR, CDR2 FQNEAQ (reference sequence). This chain's CDR3 is CASSLAEGQETQYF. As DNA, the CDR3 is TGTGCCAGCAGCTTAGCGGAGGGCCAAGAGACCCAGTACTTC.

In this sample, this clonotype turned up many times. This chain connects TRBV28 to TRBJ2-5; D not certain. The CDR3 is 13 amino acids. V lost 2 bases and J lost 2, with 6 bases in between. Germline values: CDR1 MDHEN, CDR2 SYDVKM. The CDR3 region is CASSLIPQETQYF. CDR3 in DNA: TGTGCCAGCAGTTTAATACCGCAAGAGACCCAGTACTTC. The entire variable domain, with the rest obtained from reference TRBV28 and TRBJ2-5, is as follows: DVKVTQSSRYLVKRTGEKVFLECVQDMDHENMFWYRQDPGLGLRLIYFSYDVKMKEKGDIPEGYSVSREKKERFSLILESASTNQTSMYLCASSLIPQETQYFGPGTRLLVL.

This clonotype was found a few times. The V call is TRBV24-1, the J call TRBJ2-3; D uncertain. Germline CDR1 is KGHDR and CDR2 is SFDVKD. V was trimmed by 5 bases and J by 2 bases, leaving 10 bases between them. The CDR3 is 14 amino acids. The CDR3 spells CATSAGRATDTQYF. DNA for the CDR3: TGTGCCACCAGTGCAGGCAGAGCCACAGATACGCAGTATTTT.

The genes are TRBV27 and TRBJ2-4; 12 bases line up with TRBD2. The CDR3 loop spans 15 amino acids. The V and J ends lost 5 bases and 6 bases, in that order; junction bases with no gene match: 5. Germline V gene lookup returns CDR1 MNHEY and CDR2 SMNVEV (reference sequence). DNA of the CDR3: TGTGCCAGCAGTGGCCTAGCGGGAGGGGGAAACATTCAGTACTTC. Translating it yields CASSGLAGGGNIQYF.

The chain couples TRBV9 to TRBJ2-2, with a possible D match to TRBD2 (5 bases). CDR1 SGDLS and CDR2 YYNGEE come from the germline V gene. The CDR3 is made up of 12 amino acids. The V end lost 3 bases, the J end lost 7 bases, and 7 bases lay between the germline ends. CDR3 loop: CASSGAGGELFF. CDR3 coding DNA: TGTGCCAGCAGCGGGGCGGGCGGGGAGCTGTTTTTT. The variable domain in full, completed from reference TRBV9 and TRBJ2-2, reads DSGVTQTPKHLITATGQRVTLRCSPRSGDLSVYWYQQSLDQGLQFLIQYYNGEERAKGNILERFSAQQFPDLHSELNLSSLELGDSALYFCASSGAGGELFFGEGSRLTVL.

At least ten counts were recorded for this clonotype. This chain links TRBV29-1 with TRBJ2-5; 13 bases fit TRBD2. This CDR3 is built from 14 residues. V trimming: 8 bases; J trimming: 11 bases; junction bases outside the gene matches: 14. Germline V gives CDR1 SQVTM, CDR2 ANQGSEA. CDR3 loop: CSFSGTSGTGGQYF. CDR3 coding DNA: TGCAGCTTTTCCGGGACTAGCGGGACCGGGGGGCAGTACTTC.

The rearrangement uses TRBV28 and TRBJ2-5; 11 positions agree with TRBD2. This CDR3 contains 17 residues. V lost 4 bases to trimming and J lost 2 bases; unmatched junction nucleotides: 9. Germline lookup yields CDR1 MDHEN and CDR2 SYDVKM. The chain's CDR3 is CASSSTTGLAAQETQYF. The CDR3 DNA is TGTGCCAGCAGTTCCACGACGGGACTAGCGGCACAAGAGACCCAGTACTTC.

The chain links TRBV3-1 to TRBJ2-1; D is tentatively TRBD1 or TRBD2 (5 bases each). Trimming shortened V by 5 bases and J by 8 bases, and 22 bases separated the two germline ends. CDR1 is LGHDT and CDR2 is YNNKEL in the germline V gene (reference sequence). The length of the CDR3 is 16 residues. In nucleotides, the CDR3 is TGTGCCAGCAGCAGAGGGGCAGCTAGGGCTGCGGATGAGCAGTTCTTC. This translates into CASSRGAARAADEQFF.

V and J are TRBV4-3 and TRBJ2-5; TRBD2 aligns across 12 bases. J lost 5 bases, V lost 6 bases, and 10 bases had no gene match. This CDR3 spans 16 amino acids. Germline assignment: CDR1 LGHNA and CDR2 YSLEER. CDR3 region: CASRPDRGLAGETQYF. The CDR3 nucleotides read TGCGCCAGCAGACCCGACAGGGGACTAGCGGGCGAGACCCAGTACTTC.

On this clonotype itself: A read error may account for a junction end that differs from germline. The chain links TRBV7-2 to TRBJ2-5, with 13 positions matching TRBD2. The J call is doubtful: the DNA matches TRBJ2-1 better. Germline V gives CDR1 SGHTA, CDR2 FQGNSA. CDR3 length: 19 residues. DNA for the CDR3: TGTGCCAGCAGCCCGCCCCCCGGGACTAGCGGGACCTCCTACAATGGGCAGTTCTTC. It encodes CASSPPPGTSGTSYNGQFF.

This clonotype appeared many times. J is TRBJ1-5 and V is TRBV6-1, with a possible D match to TRBD1 (5 bases). This CDR3 is built from 14 residues. V was pared by 0 bases and J by 5 bases, with 8 bases between. CDR1 and CDR2 from the germline V gene are MNHNS and SASEGT. The chain's CDR3 is CASSEAQGDQPQHF. DNA of the CDR3: TGTGCCAGCAGTGAAGCCCAGGGAGATCAGCCCCAGCATTTT.